This T cell receptor (beta chain) derives from a study of shared clonotypes between healthy human individuals. V lost 4 bases to trimming and J lost 2 bases, with 12 bases between them. The CDR3 length is 14 residues. The V gene's germline CDR1 is WSHSY and CDR2 SAAADI. PCR replicates performed on unsorted PBMC used approximately 0.3 ug DNA, about 30,000 T cell genomes. The protocol was immunoSEQ multiplex PCR, while the TCRdb copy is restricted to in-frame clones and leaves out a portion. The repertoire holds about 490,000 clones, with roughly 85% as singletons. The sequence was collected from a woman aged 40-49 years in good health. Some clones in this sample may be carry-over from other donors' samples. The chain is built from TRBV10-2 and TRBJ2-7; possible D gene TRBD2, 6 bases. Input material: PBMCs. The CDR3 spells CASSGDSGTYEQYF. CDR3 in DNA: TGCGCCAGCAGTGGGGACTCGGGTACCTACGAGCAGTACTTC.